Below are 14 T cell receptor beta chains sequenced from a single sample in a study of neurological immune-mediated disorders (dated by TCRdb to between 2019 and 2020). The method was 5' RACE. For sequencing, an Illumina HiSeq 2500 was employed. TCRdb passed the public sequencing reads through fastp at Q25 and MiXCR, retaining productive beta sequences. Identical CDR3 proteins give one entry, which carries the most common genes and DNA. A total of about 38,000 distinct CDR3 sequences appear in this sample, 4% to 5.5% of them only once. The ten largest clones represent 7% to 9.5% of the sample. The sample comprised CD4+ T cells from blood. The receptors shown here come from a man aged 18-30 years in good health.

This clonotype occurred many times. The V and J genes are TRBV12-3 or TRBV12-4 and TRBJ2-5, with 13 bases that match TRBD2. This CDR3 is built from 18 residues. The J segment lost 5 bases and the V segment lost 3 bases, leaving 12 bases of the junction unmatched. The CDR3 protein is CASSFLLPTSGGWETQYF. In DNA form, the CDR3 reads TGTGCCAGCAGTTTCCTCCTTCCGACTAGCGGGGGGTGGGAGACCCAGTACTTC.

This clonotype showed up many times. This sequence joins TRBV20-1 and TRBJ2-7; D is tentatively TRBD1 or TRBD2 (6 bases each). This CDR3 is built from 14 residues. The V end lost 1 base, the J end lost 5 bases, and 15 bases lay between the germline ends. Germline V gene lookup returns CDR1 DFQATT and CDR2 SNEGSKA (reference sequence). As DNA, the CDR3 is TGCAGTGCTAGAGTAATGGGGGGCCTGAACGAGCAGTACTTC. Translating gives CSARVMGGLNEQYF.

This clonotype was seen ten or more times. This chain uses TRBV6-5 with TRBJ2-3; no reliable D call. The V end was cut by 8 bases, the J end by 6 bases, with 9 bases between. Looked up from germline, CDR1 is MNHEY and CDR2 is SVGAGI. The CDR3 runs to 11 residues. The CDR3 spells CASRIGDTQYF. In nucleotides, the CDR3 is TGTGCCAGCCGAATCGGGGATACGCAGTATTTT.

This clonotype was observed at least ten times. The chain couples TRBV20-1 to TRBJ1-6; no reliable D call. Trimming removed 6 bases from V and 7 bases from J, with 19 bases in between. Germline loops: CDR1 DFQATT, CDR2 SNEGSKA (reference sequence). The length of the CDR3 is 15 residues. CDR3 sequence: CSALPNSVTNSPLHF. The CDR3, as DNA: TGCAGTGCCCTTCCCAACAGCGTGACGAATTCACCCCTCCACTTT.

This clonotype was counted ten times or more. CDR3 sequence reads: CASSRVAGGLLGNEQYF. CDR3 DNA: TGTGCCAGCAGCCGAGTAGCGGGGGGTCTCCTGGGGAACGAGCAGTACTTC. The rearrangement joins TRBV6-2 or TRBV6-3 to TRBJ2-7, with 10 bases lining up with TRBD2. Unmatched junction bases numbered 16, after V lost 6 bases and J lost 5 bases. This CDR3 has 17 amino acids. The germline V gene encodes CDR1 MNHEY and CDR2 SVGEGT.

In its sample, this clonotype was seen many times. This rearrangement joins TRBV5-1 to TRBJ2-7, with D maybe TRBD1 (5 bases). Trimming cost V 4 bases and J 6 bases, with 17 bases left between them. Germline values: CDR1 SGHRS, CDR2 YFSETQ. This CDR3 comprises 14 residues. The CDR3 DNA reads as TGCGCCAGCAGCGTAACCCCAGGGCTCGGCGAGCAGTACTTC. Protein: CASSVTPGLGEQYF.

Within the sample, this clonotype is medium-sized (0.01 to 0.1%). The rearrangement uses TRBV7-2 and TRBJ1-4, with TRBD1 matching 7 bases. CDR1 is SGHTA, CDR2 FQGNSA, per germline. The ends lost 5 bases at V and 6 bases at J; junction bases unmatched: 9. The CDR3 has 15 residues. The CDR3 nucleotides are TGTGCCAGCAGCCCGCGGGCAGGGGGGGATGAAAAACTGTTTTTT. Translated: CASSPRAGGDEKLFF.

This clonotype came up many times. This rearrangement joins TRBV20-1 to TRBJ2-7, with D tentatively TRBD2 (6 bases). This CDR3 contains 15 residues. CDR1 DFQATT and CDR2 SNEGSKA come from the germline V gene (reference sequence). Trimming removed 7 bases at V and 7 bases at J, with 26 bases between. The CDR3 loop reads CSGAGRPFFGGEQYF. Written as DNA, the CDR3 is TGCAGTGGGGCGGGACGGCCTTTCTTTGGAGGAGAGCAGTACTTC.

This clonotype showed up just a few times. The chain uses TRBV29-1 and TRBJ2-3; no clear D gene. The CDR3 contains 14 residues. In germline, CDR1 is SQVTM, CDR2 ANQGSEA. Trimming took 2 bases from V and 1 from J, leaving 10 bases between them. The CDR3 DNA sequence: TGCAGCGTTGAATTGTGGAGCGGCACAGATACGCAGTATTTT. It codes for CSVELWSGTDTQYF.

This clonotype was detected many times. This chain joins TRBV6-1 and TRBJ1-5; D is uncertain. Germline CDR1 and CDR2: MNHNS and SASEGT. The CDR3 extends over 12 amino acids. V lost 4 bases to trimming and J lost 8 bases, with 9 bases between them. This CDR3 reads CASSGQQEPQHF. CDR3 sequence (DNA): TGTGCCAGCAGTGGTCAGCAAGAGCCCCAGCATTTT.

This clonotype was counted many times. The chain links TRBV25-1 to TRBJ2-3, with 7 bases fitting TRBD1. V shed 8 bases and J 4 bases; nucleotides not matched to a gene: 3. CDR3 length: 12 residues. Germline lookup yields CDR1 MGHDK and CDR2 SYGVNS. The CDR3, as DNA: TGTGCCAGCGGAGGACAGGCAGATACGCAGTATTTT. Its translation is CASGGQADTQYF.

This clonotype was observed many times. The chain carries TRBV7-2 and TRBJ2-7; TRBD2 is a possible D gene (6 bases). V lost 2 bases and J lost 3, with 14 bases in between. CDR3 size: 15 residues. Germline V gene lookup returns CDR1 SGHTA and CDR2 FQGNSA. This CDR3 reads CASSLKRGGDYEQYF. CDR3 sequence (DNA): TGTGCCAGCAGCTTAAAGCGTGGAGGGGACTACGAGCAGTACTTC. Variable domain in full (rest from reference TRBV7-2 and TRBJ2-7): GAGVSQSPSNKVTEKGKDVELRCDPISGHTALYWYRQSLGQGLEFLIYFQGNSAPDKSGLPSDRFSAERTGGSVSTLTIQRTQQEDSAVYLCASSLKRGGDYEQYFGPGTRLTVT.

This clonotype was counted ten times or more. CDR3 loop: CASSQVNVGQDNEKLFF. In nucleotides, the CDR3 is TGTGCCAGCAGCCAAGTCAATGTAGGACAGGATAATGAAAAACTGTTTTTT. The chain carries TRBV4-2 and TRBJ1-4, with 7 nucleotides matching TRBD1. There are 17 residues in the CDR3. From germline, CDR1 is LGHNA and CDR2 YNFKEQ. V trimming: 1 base; J trimming: 4 bases; junction bases outside the gene matches: 9.

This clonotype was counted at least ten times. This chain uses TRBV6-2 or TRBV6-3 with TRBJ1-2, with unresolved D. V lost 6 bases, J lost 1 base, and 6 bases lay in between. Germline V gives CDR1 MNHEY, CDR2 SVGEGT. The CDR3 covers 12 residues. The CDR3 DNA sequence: TGTGCCAGCAGCAGAGATAACTATGGCTACACCTTC. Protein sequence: CASSRDNYGYTF.